This TCR beta chain was captured in a study of beta chain features in type 1 diabetes. General study points: Whether TCRB rearrangement is influenced by HLA type was left unresolved in this analysis. When cDNA is sequenced, cells with high TCR expression could be over-represented. Type 1 diabetes patients had TCRB CDR3s that were shorter (moderately but significantly so) in all four CD4+ subsets.

A heparinised blood draw that averaged approximately 120 mL was obtained once from each donor. TCRB transcripts that were expressed got sequenced, as all of the isolated RNA had been reverse transcribed. Regulatory, naive and central memory T cell samples averaged about 3.5 million reads. Only in-frame clones appear in the TCRdb table, and some are missing; sequencing was by immunoSEQ multiplex PCR. The sample lists 630,000 or so clones; over 13% were seen once. Note on this clone: No antigen is known for it. The sample has other DNA sequences that encode this CDR3 too.

The TCR sequence derives from a man younger than 35 with type 1 diabetes. The sample was naive CD4+ T cells from blood.

Here the CDR3 DNA reads TGTGCCAGCAGTTTAGGTTCTGGGGCCAACGTCCTGACTTTC. Translating gives CASSLGSGANVLTF. The chain joins TRBV28 to TRBJ2-6; D not certain. Trimming pared 2 bases from V and 1 base from J, leaving 3 bases between. CDR1 is MDHEN and CDR2 is SYDVKM in the germline V gene. The CDR3 covers 14 residues.